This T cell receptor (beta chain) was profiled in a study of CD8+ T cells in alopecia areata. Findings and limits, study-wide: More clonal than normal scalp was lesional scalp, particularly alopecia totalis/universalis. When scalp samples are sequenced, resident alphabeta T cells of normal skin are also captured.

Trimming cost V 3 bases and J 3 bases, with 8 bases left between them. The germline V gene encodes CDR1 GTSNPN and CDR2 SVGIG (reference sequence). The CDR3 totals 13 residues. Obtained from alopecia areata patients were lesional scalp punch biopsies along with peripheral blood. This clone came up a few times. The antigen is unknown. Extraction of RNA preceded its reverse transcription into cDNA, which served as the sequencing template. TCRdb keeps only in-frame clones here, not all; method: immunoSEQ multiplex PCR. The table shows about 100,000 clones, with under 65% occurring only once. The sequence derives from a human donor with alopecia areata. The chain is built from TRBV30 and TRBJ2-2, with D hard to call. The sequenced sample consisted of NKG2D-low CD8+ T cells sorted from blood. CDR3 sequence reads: CAWRGPYTGELFF. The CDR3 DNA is TGTGCCTGGAGGGGTCCGTACACCGGGGAGCTGTTTTTT.